The source of this TCR beta chain is a study of cytomegalovirus exposure and HLA in healthy donors listed by TCRdb under 2017. Regarding the research as a whole: According to an earlier analysis of several hundred of the donors, 150 million to 200 million T cells yielded 95 million to 140 million unique TCR beta sequences and approximately 300 Gb of sequence data. An early release that covered fewer than 750 HLA-typed donors contained approximately 300 gigabases of sequencing data and 75 million to 100 million unique TCR sequences. Of the roughly 400 genotyped donors, 75% to 85% were placed in the genetic ancestry cluster associated with self-reported Caucasian donors. The aim of the study was to test whether cataloging public T cell receptors could identify signatures of past pathogen exposure. The study profiled the T cell repertoires of approximately 700 subjects by immunosequencing and related them to cytomegalovirus serostatus. A separate validation cohort of 100 to 150 different subjects was used in addition to the roughly 700-subject first cohort. To predict cytomegalovirus infection status, the study brought together high-throughput TCR immunosequencing, statistical association of individual TCRs with disease status, and machine learning. To study patterns of TCR occurrence, a later analysis re-analyzed previously published TCR beta repertoires from just over 650 donors and added high-resolution HLA genotyping. In the later analysis, no new phenotypic data were used to find candidate immune exposures; instead, reliance was placed on TCR beta sequences and their occurrence across donors. To decide whether each TCR beta V gene segment behaved as functional or pseudogenic, an earlier analysis of fewer than 750 of the donors relied on high-throughput TCR beta sequencing. Alongside the repertoire data, information on donor age, sex, ethnicity and CMV serostatus was compiled. A later genetic analysis used genome-wide SNP genotypes for about 65% of the roughly 670 donors, treating that subset as a discovery cohort. All discovery cohort repertoires had been generated using a single sequencing platform. Class I and class II HLA loci were covered by the typing at four-digit resolution. The number of donors typed differed by locus, with 629-630 for A, B, C, DRB1 and DQB1, approximately 500 for DQA1, over 600 for DPA1, and around 430 for DPB1. Because of strong linkage in the cohort, four to six DR-DQ haplotypes were treated as single units for association and clustering. Across 398 genotyped donors of the cohort, an average of about 240,000 unique TCR beta nucleotide sequences per donor were sequenced, and approximately 17% of those sequences were non-productive.

Library preparation employed the immunoSEQ multiplex PCR assay. The multiplex PCR relied on a mix of 60 forward primers for TCR Vbeta segments and 13 reverse primers for TCR Jbeta segments. A multiplex PCR assay on genomic DNA amplified the CDR3 region of rearranged TCR beta genes. Amplified TCR beta libraries were sequenced as 87-base-pair reads on the Illumina HiSeq System. In the original analysis: Across the 500 to 850 repertoires, a later analysis counted tens of millions of unique TCR beta chains, approximately 12 million of which were shared by at least two donors. To remove PCR and sequencing errors, raw reads were error-corrected and collapsed into unique sequences using a nearest-neighbor algorithm that merged closely related sequences. Alignment of CDR3 sequences to IMGT reference sequences was used to assign V, D and J gene segments. For a sequence to be retained, a match of at least six nucleotides to both a V gene segment and a J gene segment was required. Rearrangements were classified as productive when the CDR3 lacked stop codons and remained in frame with V and J, and all other rearrangements were classified as non-productive. Following IMGT convention, CDR3 was defined as the stretch from the second conserved V-encoded cysteine to the conserved J-encoded phenylalanine. In an earlier analysis of around 570 of the donors, sequences lacking an unambiguous match to a single V gene segment were excluded. In an earlier analysis of 450 to 750 of the donors, a V segment was called functional when productive rearrangements were above 56.7%, and segregating when the standard deviation between donors exceeded 5%. A statistical classification framework was developed to diagnose cytomegalovirus status using the catalog of TCR beta chain sequences. In a later analysis, TCR nucleotide sequences were compared against IMGT/GENE-DB human TR gene sequences so that V and J genes could be assigned. A later analysis assigned CDR3 sequences and most-parsimonious VDJ recombination scenarios with the TCRdist pipeline. In a later analysis, every TCR beta chain was defined by the combination of its CDR3 amino acid sequence and its V-gene family, and reads without a unique V-gene family were dropped. A later analysis removed roughly 590 highly shared, low-generation-probability nucleotide sequences to deal with suspected cross-contamination and a sequencing artifact. In a later analysis, a clonal expansion index was calculated for each public chain from normalized within-repertoire ranks of inferred template counts. A later analysis computed generation probabilities with a VDJ recombination model fitted to out-of-frame rearrangements, and checked the results against IGoR. In a later analysis, TCR-TCR, TCR-HLA and TCR-CMV co-occurrence was scored with hypergeometric tests, and a repertoire-size bias correction was applied to TCR pairs. To estimate false discovery rates, a later analysis permuted the HLA or CMV assignments 20 times. A later analysis grouped co-occurring TCRs with DBSCAN, adding TCRdist sequence similarity when clustering within HLA-allele-positive subsets. Co-occurrence clustering excluded repertoires with fewer than 30,000 or more than 120,000 public chains, plus five with anomalous nucleotide sharing. Sourced from immuneACCESS, this table was stored by TCRdb with only in-frame sequences that have V and J called. A share of the clones is absent; for the studies checked, an unresolved V gene accounts for under half, and the remainder has no known explanation. That table is the source of V, J and clone size, and D and trimming were worked out from the DNA. In all, the sample holds about 190,000 clones, and around 82% of those were seen once. 0.2% to 0.3% of the sample is held by the ten biggest clonotypes.

Comments on this clone: The antigen it binds to is not known. Base qualities are not recorded, but no much larger clone differs from it by a single base.

In total, approximately 700 healthy bone marrow donors made up the cohort. At the time of sampling, all cohort members were nominally healthy, though unrecorded immune exposures were likely present. The donor tested CMV seronegative and was one of the 352 seronegative cohort members. Each donor provided a peripheral blood sample, and peripheral blood mononuclear cells were used for TCR beta sequencing. The Qiagen DNeasy Blood Extraction Kit was used to extract genomic DNA from the blood cell samples. The CDR3 numbers 15 residues from cysteine through phenylalanine. The kept DNA is CDR3 alone, 45 bases in frame from the first base. At the junction V is shortened by 6 bases and J by 4 bases; bases outside the gene matches: 6. Per the germline V gene, MNHEY is the CDR1 and SVGAGI is the CDR2. Points the paper makes about the study in general: In a later analysis, most CMV-associated TCR beta chains were found to appear HLA-restricted, with HLA associations seemingly driven largely by CMV exposure. A group of highly shared sequence variants was considered likely to be a technical artifact of the sequencing pipeline. A later analysis reported that several top co-occurrence clusters appeared linked to parvovirus B19, influenza, CMV and Epstein-Barr virus. Compared with the approximately 710-donor mean, donors in an Asian-associated ancestry cluster had fewer N-insertions in productive TCRs, according to a later genetic analysis. Because the 87-base-pair reads could not distinguish some IMGT-functional V segments, including TRBV6-2 and TRBV6-3, those segments were excluded. At a false discovery rate of 0.05, a later analysis linked some 18,000 TCR beta sequences to specific HLA alleles. In a later analysis, HLA-associated TCR beta chains were found to be more clonally expanded and to have lower generation probabilities than equally common non-associated chains. In this cohort, only TCR beta chains were sequenced, and detectable features were limited by the absence of alpha or paired-chain data. Across donors, most TCR sequences were observed very rarely, whereas some public TCRs were present in many individuals. Broadly in line with IMGT annotations, most TCR beta V segments showed up in productive rearrangements about 87% or about 30% of the time in an earlier analysis of 450 to 750 of the donors. The earlier analysis of approximately 560 of the donors excluded some 15 rarely observed V segments, including chromosome 9 orphons, because counts were too low. When HLA alleles, especially DR and DQ, strongly co-occurred, attributing TCR associations to individual alleles was difficult. A further reported finding was that TCR beta sequences accurately predicted the HLA-A and HLA-B alleles for most subjects in the first cohort. An association between a missense DCLRE1C variant and V-gene and J-gene trimming of TCR beta chains was found in a later genetic analysis and replicated in an independent cohort. The authors suggested that the approach could potentially be extended to other disease states and immunological phenotypes. In a later analysis, the rate of TCR association differed among HLA loci, with DRB1 alleles having the most associated TCRs and HLA-C alleles having the fewest. Correlated functional status among segregating V segments might reflect linkage disequilibrium, but an unknown experimental factor could not be ruled out. The classifier was reported to diagnose cytomegalovirus status with high specificity and sensitivity in both the original cohort and the validation cohort. Because HLA typing was missing for some donors at each locus, association tests included only the typed subset. In vitro tests confirmed that a few of the cytomegalovirus-associated TCR beta chains recognize cytomegalovirus antigens. The study listed 150 to 200 TCR beta chains as associated with cytomegalovirus. For the cohort, immune exposure information was limited to CMV serostatus. Sequencing depth was assumed to be roughly uniform across donors in the presence/absence analyses, though that assumption may not hold.

The V gene is TRBV6-5 and the J gene is TRBJ2-1; a stretch of 10 junction bases matches TRBD2. The source of this sequence is a boy between 10 and 17 years old in good health and CMV-seronegative. Sample: PBMCs. The base sequence is TGTGCCAGCAGCAAGCGGGAGGGGGTTTACAATGAGCAGTTCTTC. This gives the protein CASSKREGVYNEQFF.